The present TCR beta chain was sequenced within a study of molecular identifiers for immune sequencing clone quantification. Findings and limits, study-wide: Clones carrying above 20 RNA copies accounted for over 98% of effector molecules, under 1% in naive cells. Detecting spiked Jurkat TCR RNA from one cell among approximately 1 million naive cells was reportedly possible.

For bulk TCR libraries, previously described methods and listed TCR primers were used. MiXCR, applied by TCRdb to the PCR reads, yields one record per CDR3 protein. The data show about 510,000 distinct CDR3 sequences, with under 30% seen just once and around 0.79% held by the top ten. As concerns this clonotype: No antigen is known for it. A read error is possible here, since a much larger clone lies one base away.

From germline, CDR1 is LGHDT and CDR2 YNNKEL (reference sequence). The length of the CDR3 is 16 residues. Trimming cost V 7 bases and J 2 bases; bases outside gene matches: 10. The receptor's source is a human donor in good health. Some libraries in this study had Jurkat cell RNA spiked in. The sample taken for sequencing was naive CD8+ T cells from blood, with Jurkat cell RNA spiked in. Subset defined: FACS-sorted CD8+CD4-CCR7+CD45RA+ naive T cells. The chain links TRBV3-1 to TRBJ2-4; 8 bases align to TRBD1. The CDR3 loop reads CASTPKQGASKNIQYF. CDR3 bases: TGTGCCAGCACCCCAAAGCAGGGGGCTTCCAAAAACATTCAGTACTTC.